A single sample gave rise to the 16 T cell receptor beta chains below, sequenced in a study of OX40 agonist ivuxolimab in advanced cancers. Repertoires were generated with immunoSEQ multiplex PCR, while TCRdb's copy carries only in-frame clones and drops some. The data hold about 73,000 clones, with about 86% observed a single time. The material sequenced was CD4+ or CD8+ T cells sorted from blood, taken in a trial of the OX40 agonist ivuxolimab. Receptors originate from an adult with an advanced solid tumor such as melanoma, head and neck, liver or kidney cancer.

This clone was seen a handful of times. The J gene is TRBJ1-6, the V gene TRBV19; 8 bases map to TRBD1. Germline CDR1 and CDR2: LNHDA and SQIVND (reference sequence). The V gene end was trimmed by 3 bases and the J gene end by 1 base; junction bases not matched to a gene: 8. The CDR3 loop spans 18 amino acids. The CDR3 is CASSIRRTGGSYNSPLHF. The CDR3 DNA reads as TGTGCCAGTAGTATCCGACGAACAGGGGGATCCTATAATTCACCCCTCCACTTT. The variable domain in full, completed from reference TRBV19 and TRBJ1-6, reads DGGITQSPKYLFRKEGQNVTLSCEQNLNHDAMYWYRQDPGQGLRLIYYSQIVNDFQKGDIAEGYSVSREKKESFPLTVTSAQKNPTAFYLCASSIRRTGGSYNSPLHFGNGTRLTVT.

The chain has TRBV15 and TRBJ1-1; D is unclear. The CDR3 has 13 residues. V shed 4 bases and J shed 3 bases, with 9 bases lying between them. CDR1 is LNHNV and CDR2 is YYDKDF in the germline V gene (reference sequence). CDR3 amino acids: CATSKDRDTEAFF. As DNA, the CDR3 is TGTGCCACCAGCAAAGACCGGGACACTGAAGCTTTCTTT.

This sequence joins TRBV10-1 and TRBJ1-2; D not certain. Per germline, CDR1 WNHNN and CDR2 SYGVQD (reference sequence). V lost 5 bases and J lost 5, with 15 bases in between. This CDR3 is built from 14 residues. CDR3 sequence reads: CASSRGEVRYGYTF. CDR3 nucleotides: TGCGCCAGCAGTCGCGGTGAGGTAAGGTATGGCTACACCTTC.

This clone was observed a handful of times. The V gene is TRBV6-1, the J gene TRBJ2-7, with 7 bases that match TRBD1. Germline V gene sequence: CDR1 MNHNS, CDR2 SASEGT. V dropped 7 bases and J dropped 6; count of bases not matched to a gene: 9. The CDR3 is 13 amino acids. In DNA form, the CDR3 reads TGTGCCAGCAAGTTAAGGGACAGCCTCGAGCAGTACTTC. Translating gives CASKLRDSLEQYF.

The rearrangement links TRBV10-1 to TRBJ1-1, with D unresolved. The CDR3 length is 13 residues. Germline values: CDR1 WNHNN, CDR2 SYGVQD (reference sequence). The V end lost 3 bases, the J end lost 5 bases, and 10 bases lay between the germline ends. The DNA for the CDR3 is TGCGCCAGCAGTGACCAGCCTTATACTGAAGCTTTCTTT. Its translation is CASSDQPYTEAFF.

In its sample, this clone was seen once. The rearrangement uses TRBV18 and TRBJ2-7; 7 bases match TRBD1. The CDR3 has 14 residues. Losses at the gene ends were 6 bases for V and 6 bases for J; bases not matched to a gene: 11. Germline assignment: CDR1 KGHSH and CDR2 LQKENI. CDR3 residues: CASSTRGGEAEQYF. The CDR3 DNA is TGTGCCAGCTCCACAAGAGGGGGCGAGGCCGAGCAGTACTTC.

This chain connects TRBV11-2 to TRBJ2-5; 7 positions match TRBD2. The end of the DNA fits TRBJ2-7 better, so the J call may be wrong. Looked up from germline, CDR1 is SGHAT and CDR2 is FQNNGV. The CDR3 is 14 amino acids. The CDR3 DNA reads as TGTGCCAGCAGTTCACTAGCGAGCTCCTACGAGCAGTACTTC. Residues: CASSSLASSYEQYF.

The chain employs TRBV30 and TRBJ1-3; D is undetermined. With 3 bases removed from V and 0 bases from J, the gap between germline ends came to 6 bases. This CDR3 has 13 amino acids. The V gene's germline CDR1 is GTSNPN and CDR2 SVGIG (reference sequence). This chain's CDR3 is CAWRISSGNTIYF. The CDR3 nucleotides read TGTGCCTGGAGGATCTCCTCTGGAAACACCATATATTTT.

The rearrangement uses TRBV11-2 and TRBJ2-5; the match to TRBD2 covers 11 bases. This CDR3 spans 16 amino acids. Germline V gene sequence: CDR1 SGHAT, CDR2 FQNNGV. With V trimmed by 1 base and J by 2 bases, 3 bases remained unmatched. Written as DNA, the CDR3 is TGTGCCAGCAGCTTAGCCCTAGCGGGGGGACAAGAGACCCAGTACTTC. Translated, it gives CASSLALAGGQETQYF.

This chain connects TRBV29-1 to TRBJ2-2; D call uncertain. The CDR3 length is 13 residues. V dropped 6 bases and J dropped 1 base, with 9 bases sitting between them. The germline V gene has CDR1 SQVTM and CDR2 ANQGSEA. The CDR3: CSVTPENTGELFF. The CDR3 DNA sequence: TGCAGCGTAACCCCCGAGAACACCGGGGAGCTGTTTTTT.

The chain combines TRBV18 with TRBJ1-5; tentative D call: TRBD1 (6 bases). CDR3 length: 13 amino acids. Trimming stripped 4 bases from V and 4 bases from J, with 8 bases between. Looked up from germline, CDR1 is KGHSH and CDR2 is LQKENI. Here the CDR3 DNA reads TGTGCCAGCTCACGGGGGCTAAATCAGCCCCAGCATTTT. Its protein is CASSRGLNQPQHF. Variable domain in full (rest from reference TRBV18 and TRBJ1-5): NAGVMQNPRHLVRRRGQEARLRCSPMKGHSHVYWYRQLPEEGLKFMVYLQKENIIDESGMPKERFSAEFPKEGPSILRIQQVVRGDSAAYFCASSRGLNQPQHFGDGTRLSIL.

On this clone: Other DNA sequences of this sample code for an identical CDR3. The chain recombines TRBV7-9 with TRBJ1-5; D perhaps matches TRBD1 (5 bases). Trimming shortened V by 2 bases and J by 4 bases, and 9 bases separated the two germline ends. CDR3 size: 14 residues. Germline V gene lookup returns CDR1 SEHNR and CDR2 FQNEAQ (reference sequence). The CDR3 DNA reads TGTGCCAGCAGCTTACCGGGGGGGAATCAGCCCCAGCATTTT. Translated: CASSLPGGNQPQHF.

The chain joins TRBV10-3 to TRBJ2-3; 9 bases line up with TRBD1. The germline V gene has CDR1 ENHRY and CDR2 SYGVKD. Trimming removed 6 bases from V and 1 base from J; junction bases left unmatched: 5. The CDR3 totals 15 residues. The CDR3 loop reads CAISRTGEGTDTQYF. CDR3 in DNA: TGTGCCATCAGCAGGACAGGGGAAGGCACAGATACGCAGTATTTT.

This clone was picked up one time. The V and J genes are TRBV7-8 and TRBJ2-3; D call uncertain. CDR3 length: 15 amino acids. The V gene's germline CDR1 is SGHVS and CDR2 FQNEAQ. V was cut by 8 bases and J by 5 bases, with 20 bases left in between. CDR3 nucleotides: TGTGCCAGCTCTCTCCCCCGCCTCCCGGGAGATACGCAGTATTTT. Its protein product is CASSLPRLPGDTQYF.

This clone has only one observation. This sequence joins TRBV2 and TRBJ1-3; 8 bases match TRBD1. The CDR3 is 12 residues long. Germline CDR1 reads SNHLY; CDR2 reads FYNNEI. The trim removed 8 bases at V and 8 bases at J, leaving 5 bases unmatched. CDR3 residues: CASAGQGHTIYF. The DNA for the CDR3 is TGTGCCAGCGCAGGACAGGGACACACCATATATTTT.

This clone was detected once. The V gene is TRBV5-1, the J gene TRBJ2-5, with D possibly being TRBD1 (5 bases). This CDR3 has 14 amino acids. Trimming pared 6 bases from V and 2 bases from J, leaving 14 bases between. In germline, CDR1 is SGHRS, CDR2 YFSETQ. The CDR3, as DNA: TGCGCCAGCACTCCCGCAGGGCTACAAGAGACCCAGTACTTC. Encoded protein: CASTPAGLQETQYF.